The sequence of this T cell receptor beta chain was determined in a study of T cell changes during pregnancy in multiple sclerosis. Clones were sequenced by immunoSEQ multiplex PCR, and TCRdb holds only the in-frame ones, with some missing. This sample has around 71,000 clones, with around 90% found just once. With 4 bases removed from V and 6 bases from J, the gap between germline ends came to 15 bases. The CDR3 runs 14 residues. Germline V gene sequence: CDR1 SEHNR, CDR2 FQNEAQ (reference sequence). The input for sequencing was peripheral blood, taken in the third trimester of pregnancy. This clonotype originated in a female donor with multiple sclerosis, enrolled in a pregnancy study. V gene TRBV7-9 combines with J gene TRBJ1-2; the D is unclear. Here the CDR3 DNA reads TGTGCCAGCAGCTACTTAGGAGGAGATCATGGCTACACCTTC. It specifies CASSYLGGDHGYTF.